Reported below is one T cell receptor (beta chain). Its specificity is not known. This specimen comes from a study of CD8+ T cells in alopecia areata. Study at large: Treated patients took oral tofacitinib at 5 to 10 mg twice daily.

Sequencing used cDNA as its template, made by extracting RNA and reverse transcribing it. Using immunoSEQ multiplex PCR, the repertoire was profiled, and TCRdb retains in-frame clones only, with some absent. This table holds approximately 150,000 clones, around 59% found once. General observations from the study: The study found tofacitinib significantly decreased scalp clonality and expanded CD8+ clones among the top 100. For baseline CD8+ expansion, any link to response stays uncertain with one nonresponder.

The treatment was: oral pan-JAK inhibitor, 5-10 mg twice daily. Those with alopecia areata gave lesional scalp punch biopsies and peripheral blood. CDR1 and CDR2 from the germline V gene are MNHEY and SVGAGI. The V and J ends lost 5 bases and 6 bases respectively, with 17 bases between them. This CDR3 has 15 amino acids. The clonotype was recovered from a human donor with alopecia areata. This chain links TRBV6-5 with TRBJ2-1, with D perhaps TRBD2 (6 bases). Sample: CD4+ T cells sorted from blood, taken at week 24, from a patient treated with tofacitinib. The CDR3 sequence is CASSPGLPGGNEQFF. CDR3 sequence (DNA): TGTGCCAGCAGTCCGGGACTCCCTGGGGGCAATGAGCAGTTCTTC.